Here is one T cell receptor (beta chain) with its context. The antigen remains undetermined. This sample was included in a study of cytomegalovirus exposure and HLA in healthy donors. Study-wide findings and caveats: Subsequent analysis found a tendency for first-cohort TCR clusters to co-occur within the approximately 130 validation repertoires. The dataset shows that most TCR sequences were rare, while some public TCRs occurred in many donors. In vitro, three CMV-associated chains proved specific for CMV antigens.

Generated by immunoSEQ multiplex PCR, the TCRdb table keeps only in-frame clones and is missing some. The sample lists 100,000 to 150,000 clones; 90% to 95% were seen once. The donors formed part of the approximately 110-subject validation cohort, distinct from the roughly 620-subject first cohort. This CDR3 contains 16 residues. After removal of 5 bases from V and 6 bases from J, the junction contained 8 bases not matched to a gene. The germline V gene encodes CDR1 SEHNR and CDR2 FQNEAQ (reference sequence). The chain recombines TRBV7-9 with TRBJ2-1; 12 bases match TRBD2. Source material: PBMCs. The TCR originated in a woman under 30 in good health and CMV-seronegative. The CDR3 DNA sequence: TGTGCCAGCAGCCCGACTAGCGGGAGAGCAGGCAATGAGCAGTTCTTC. This gives the protein CASSPTSGRAGNEQFF.